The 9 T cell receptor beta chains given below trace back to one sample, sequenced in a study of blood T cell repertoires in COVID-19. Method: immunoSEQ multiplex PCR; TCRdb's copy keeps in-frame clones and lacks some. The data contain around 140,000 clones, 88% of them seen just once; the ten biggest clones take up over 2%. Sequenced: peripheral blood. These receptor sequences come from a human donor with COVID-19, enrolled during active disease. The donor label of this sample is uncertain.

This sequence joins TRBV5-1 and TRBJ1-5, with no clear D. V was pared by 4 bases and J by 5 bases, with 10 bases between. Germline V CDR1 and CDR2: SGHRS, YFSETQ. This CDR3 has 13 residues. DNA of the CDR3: TGCGCCAGCAGCCCGAACCCGGATCAGCCCCAGCATTTT. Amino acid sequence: CASSPNPDQPQHF.

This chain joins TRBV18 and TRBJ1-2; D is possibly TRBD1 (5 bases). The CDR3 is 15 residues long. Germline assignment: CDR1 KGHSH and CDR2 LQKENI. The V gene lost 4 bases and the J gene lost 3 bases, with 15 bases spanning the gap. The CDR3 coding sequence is TGTGCCAGCTCACTGCAGGGAGGGGCCGACTATGGCTACACCTTC. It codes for CASSLQGGADYGYTF. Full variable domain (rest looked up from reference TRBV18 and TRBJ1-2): NAGVMQNPRHLVRRRGQEARLRCSPMKGHSHVYWYRQLPEEGLKFMVYLQKENIIDESGMPKERFSAEFPKEGPSILRIQQVVRGDSAAYFCASSLQGGADYGYTFGSGTRLTVV.

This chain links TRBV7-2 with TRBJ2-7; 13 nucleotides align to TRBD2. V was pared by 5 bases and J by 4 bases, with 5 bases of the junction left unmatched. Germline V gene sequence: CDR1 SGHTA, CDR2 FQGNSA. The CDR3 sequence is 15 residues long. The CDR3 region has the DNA TGTGCCAGCAGCCCCAGACTAGCGGGAGGTTACGAGCAGTACTTC. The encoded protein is CASSPRLAGGYEQYF.

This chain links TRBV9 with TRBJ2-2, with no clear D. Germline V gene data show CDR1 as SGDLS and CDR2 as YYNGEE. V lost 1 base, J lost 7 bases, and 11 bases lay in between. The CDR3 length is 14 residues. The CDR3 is CASSVQAAFGELFF. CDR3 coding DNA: TGTGCCAGCAGCGTACAGGCCGCTTTCGGGGAGCTGTTTTTT.

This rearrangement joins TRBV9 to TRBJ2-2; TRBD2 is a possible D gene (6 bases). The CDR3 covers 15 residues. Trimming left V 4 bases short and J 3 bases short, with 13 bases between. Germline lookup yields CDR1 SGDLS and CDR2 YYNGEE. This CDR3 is CASSPIGGYTGELFF. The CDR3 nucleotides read TGTGCCAGCAGCCCGATTGGGGGGTACACCGGGGAGCTGTTTTTT.

The CDR3 loop is CASSLEPGGETQYF. CDR3 nucleotides: TGTGCCAGCAGCTTGGAACCAGGAGGGGAGACCCAGTACTTC. The rearrangement links TRBV5-4 to TRBJ2-5; D perhaps matches TRBD2 (6 bases). V shed 0 bases and J shed 5 bases, with 11 bases lying between them. The germline gives CDR1 SGHNT, CDR2 YYREEE (reference sequence). This CDR3 is 14 amino acids long. The full variable domain, completed using reference TRBV5-4 and TRBJ2-5, is ETGVTQSPTHLIKTRGQQVTLRCSSQSGHNTVSWYQQALGQGPQFIFQYYREEENGRGNFPPRFSGLQFPNYSSELNVNALELDDSALYLCASSLEPGGETQYFGPGTRLLVL.

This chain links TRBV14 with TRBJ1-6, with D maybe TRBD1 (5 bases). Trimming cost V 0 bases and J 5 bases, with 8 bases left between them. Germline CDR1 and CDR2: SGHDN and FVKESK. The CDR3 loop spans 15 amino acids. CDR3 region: CASSQEWGDNSPLHF. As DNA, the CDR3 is TGTGCCAGCAGCCAAGAATGGGGGGATAATTCACCCCTCCACTTT. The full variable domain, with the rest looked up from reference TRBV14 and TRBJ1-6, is EAGVTQFPSHSVIEKGQTVTLRCDPISGHDNLYWYRRVMGKEIKFLLHFVKESKQDESGMPNNRFLAERTGGTYSTLKVQPAELEDSGVYFCASSQEWGDNSPLHFGNGTRLTVT.

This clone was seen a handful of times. CDR3 in DNA: TGTGCCAGCAGTGGCGGTGTGTCTCCTGGGGCCAACGTCCTGACTTTC. This translates into CASSGGVSPGANVLTF. The chain recombines TRBV25-1 with TRBJ2-6; the D is unclear. The V gene's germline CDR1 is MGHDK and CDR2 SYGVNS. Trimming removed 4 bases at V and 2 bases at J, with 12 bases between. This CDR3 has 16 amino acids.

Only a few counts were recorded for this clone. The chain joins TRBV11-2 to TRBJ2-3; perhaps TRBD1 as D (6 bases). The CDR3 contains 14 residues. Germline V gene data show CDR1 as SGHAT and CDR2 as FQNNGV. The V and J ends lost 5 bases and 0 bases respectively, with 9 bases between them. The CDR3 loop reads CASSPGTSTDTQYF. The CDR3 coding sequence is TGTGCCAGCAGCCCTGGGACAAGCACAGATACGCAGTATTTT.